The T cell receptor beta chain under discussion was sequenced for a study of shared clonotypes between healthy human individuals. Assay used: immunoSEQ multiplex PCR; TCRdb lists only in-frame clones, some missing. The sample records approximately 510,000 clones, 79% being singletons. The CDR3 consists of 14 residues. Trimming took off 7 bases at V and 1 base at J, with 15 bases between the two ends. Germline V gives CDR1 GTSNPN, CDR2 SVGIG (reference sequence). This chain joins TRBV30 and TRBJ2-3, with D possibly matching TRBD2 (5 bases). Specimen: PBMCs. This receptor was obtained from a woman aged 40 to 55 in good health. Some clones in this sample may be carry-over from other donors' samples. This CDR3 reads CASFGRAGTDTQYF. The CDR3 DNA reads as TGTGCCTCCTTCGGGCGGGCGGGCACAGATACGCAGTATTTT.